The clone carrying this T cell receptor beta chain was seen repeatedly, ten times or more. The antigen remains unidentified. The CDR3 covers 14 residues. The V and J ends lost 5 bases and 3 bases respectively, with 17 bases between them. Per germline, CDR1 SQVTM and CDR2 ANQGSEA. Presence of unique molecular identifiers characterized the TCR beta cDNA libraries. Input amounts of about 0.85 to 11 million T cells were used. These gave roughly 0.5 million cDNA molecules, so each molecule approximated one T cell. TCRdb analysed the PCR reads with MiXCR anew, one entry per CDR3 protein. The sample includes about 160,000 distinct CDR3 sequences, roughly 40% of them seen just once. The data derive from a study of post-analysis software for immune sequencing data. Points from the study as a whole: Samples sharing a preparation batch grouped tightly together when assessed by F measure.

The receptor comes from a girl aged 10 to 17 with multiple sclerosis. The specimen was blood, collected after autologous hematopoietic stem cell transplantation. The V and J genes are TRBV29-1 and TRBJ2-7; D may be TRBD1 (5 bases). CDR3 in DNA: TGCAGCGTTCTAGGGGTGGCAGGTGGCTACGAGCAGTACTTC. Its protein product is CSVLGVAGGYEQYF.